This T cell receptor beta chain is from a study of T cells in Graves' hyperthyroidism and ophthalmopathy. This clonotype was detected ten times or more. Its target is not known. General study points: Most clonotypes expanded in the thyroid (above 0.001) were also present in blood.

Diagnosis relied on clinical symptoms, serum thyroxine and TRAb, thyroid ultrasound and orbital computed tomography. Germline assignment: CDR1 KGHSH and CDR2 LQKENI. The V and J ends lost 5 bases and 0 bases respectively, with 10 bases between them. CDR3 length: 15 amino acids. Amplification targeted TCR beta CDR3 regions from RNA transcripts. The primer set for the first-round RT-PCR of the TCR CDR3 was HTBI. In TCRdb, the multiplex PCR reads were re-called with MiXCR into one record per CDR3 protein. The data show approximately 430,000 distinct CDR3 sequences, more than 15% seen once. The chain joins TRBV18 to TRBJ2-2; D unresolved. Specimen: blood. The clonotype comes from a woman aged 18-29 years with Graves' hyperthyroidism. The CDR3 region has the DNA TGTGCCAGCTCATTCTACGGCGCGAACACCGGGGAGCTGTTTTTT. Translated, it gives CASSFYGANTGELFF.